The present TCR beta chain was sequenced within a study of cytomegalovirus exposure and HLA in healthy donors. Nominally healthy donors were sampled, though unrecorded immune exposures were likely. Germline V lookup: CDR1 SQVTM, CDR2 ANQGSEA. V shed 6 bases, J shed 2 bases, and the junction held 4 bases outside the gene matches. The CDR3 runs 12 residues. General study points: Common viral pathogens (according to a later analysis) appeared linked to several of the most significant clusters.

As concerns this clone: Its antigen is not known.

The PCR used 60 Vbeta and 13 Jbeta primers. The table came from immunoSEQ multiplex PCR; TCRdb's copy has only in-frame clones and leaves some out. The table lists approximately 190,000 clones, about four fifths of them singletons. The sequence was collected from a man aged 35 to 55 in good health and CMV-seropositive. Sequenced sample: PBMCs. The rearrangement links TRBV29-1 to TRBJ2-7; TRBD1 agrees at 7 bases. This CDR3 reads CSVLGTAYEQYF. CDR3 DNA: TGCAGCGTGCTCGGGACAGCCTACGAGCAGTACTTC.